This T cell receptor beta chain was obtained from a study of shared clonotypes between healthy human individuals. The material for each subset, its genomic DNA, was split evenly across several immunoSEQ plates. The table came from immunoSEQ multiplex PCR; TCRdb's copy has only in-frame clones and leaves some out. Of 850,000 to 1,100,000 clones in the sample, 60% to 80% were seen once. The study, taken as a whole, reports: The study found lower generation probabilities in non-shared clonotypes than in those shared by all four donors.

The donors were adults (healthy and HIV-negative) with no recent acute infections or vaccinations. This clone was observed once. Its target is not known. This sample also contains other DNA sequences that code for the same CDR3. The germline gives CDR1 SGHRS, CDR2 YFSETQ. The length of the CDR3 is 14 residues. V lost 4 bases and J lost 1, with 9 bases in between. This TCR derives from a young man in good health. Some clones in this sample may be carry-over from other donors' samples. Specimen: memory CD4+ T cells from PBMCs. Stated subset: CD45RA-negative fraction. The gene calls are TRBV5-1 and TRBJ2-1; D not certain. The CDR3 DNA follows: TGCGCCAGCAGCCTAGGGTCTTCCTACAATGAGCAGTTCTTC. This codes for CASSLGSSYNEQFF.